This TCR beta chain originates from a study of blood T cell repertoires in COVID-19. Trimming at V came to 1 base and at J to 3 bases, leaving 5 bases not matched to a gene. The germline gives CDR1 MGHRA, CDR2 YSYEKL. This CDR3 comprises 17 residues. Generated by immunoSEQ multiplex PCR, the TCRdb table keeps only in-frame clones and is missing some. The sample carries 250,000 to 350,000 clones, around 89% recorded once. The clonotype was recovered from a young woman with acute COVID-19. Sequencing was carried out using PBMCs or T cells enriched from blood (not recorded which). The V gene is TRBV4-1, the J gene TRBJ1-4, with 10 nucleotides matching TRBD1. The chain's CDR3 is CASSQVGDRGSNEKLFF. As DNA, the CDR3 is TGCGCCAGCAGCCAAGTGGGGGACAGGGGATCTAATGAAAAACTGTTTTTT.